The next 11 T cell receptor beta chains were all read from a single sample in a study of tumor-infiltrating lymphocytes in primary liver carcinoma. Priming with a constant-region primer yielded TCR beta cDNA from roughly 490 ng total RNA. Sequencing libraries for TCR beta derived from three nested multiplex PCR rounds that used slightly modified ARM-PCR. For about 11 cycles apiece, the opening two PCR rounds ran with TRBV1-TRBV30 forward primers and a C-beta reverse primer. A single record per CDR3 protein comes from TCRdb applying MiXCR to the multiplex PCR reads. The repertoire holds about 64,000 distinct CDR3 sequences, with 71% as singletons. Co-extraction of both nucleic acids (RNA and DNA) used about 19-33 mg of unsorted bulk tissue. Input material: liver tumor tissue from sampling region 4. Subset indicated: tumor region T4, right-lateral pole. The receptor set was obtained from a man aged 40-49 years with primary liver carcinoma and hepatitis B virus infection.

As regards this clonotype: One junction end disagrees with the germline gene, perhaps due to a read error. V usage is TRBV4-3 and J usage is TRBJ2-3, with TRBD2 identical over 14 bases. Germline CDR1 and CDR2: LGHNA and YSLEER. The CDR3 consists of 20 residues. The CDR3: CASSQDRPSGTSGRADTQYF. CDR3 coding DNA: TGCGCCAGCAGCCAAGATCGTCCCTCCGGGACTAGCGGGAGAGCGGATACACAGTATTTT.

Concerning this clonotype itself: As the CDR3 is not closed by the conserved phenylalanine or tryptophan, this likely results from a read error. The V gene is TRBV11-1, the J gene TRBJ2-5, with TRBD2 matching over 12 bases. Trimming at V came to 7 bases and at J to 4 bases, leaving 7 bases not matched to a gene. Germline V gives CDR1 SGHAT, CDR2 FQDESV (reference sequence). There are 15 residues in the CDR3. CDR3: CASILETSGRETQYL. CDR3 DNA sequence: TGTGCCAGCATCCTTGAGACTAGCGGGAGAGAGACCCAGTACCTC.

Concerning this clonotype: A read error may explain this, as a much larger clone is one base away. The V gene is TRBV5-1, the J gene TRBJ2-1; 9 nucleotides agree with TRBD2. CDR1 and CDR2 from the germline V gene are SGHRS and YFSETQ. The CDR3 covers 13 residues. DNA for the CDR3: TGCGCCAGCAGCTCGACGGGACTAGCTGAGCAGTCCTTC. Its translation is CASSSTGLAEQSF.

Worth noting for this clonotype: A junction boundary mismatches the germline segment, possibly from a read error. The chain links TRBV10-3 to TRBJ2-5, with D possibly TRBD1 on 5 matching bases. CDR3 length equals 13 residues. CDR1 and CDR2 from the germline V gene are ENHRY and SYGVKD. CDR3 sequence (DNA): TGTGCCATCAGTGACAGGGTGCGTGAGAGCCAGTACTTC. This codes for CAISDRVRESQYF.

The gene calls are TRBV6-2 or TRBV6-3 and TRBJ2-1; tentative D call: TRBD2 (5 bases). In germline, CDR1 is MNHEY, CDR2 SVGEGT. There are 16 residues in the CDR3. Between the trimmed V and J ends, which lost 4 bases and 5 bases, there was a span of 18 bases. The chain's CDR3 is CASSFPRGLDHNEQFF. The CDR3 region has the DNA TGTGCCAGCAGTTTCCCCCGAGGGTTGGACCACAATGAGCAGTTCTTC.

The chain links TRBV4-1 to TRBJ2-6; D not certain. Trimming pared 0 bases from V and 1 base from J, leaving 10 bases between. This CDR3 is built from 17 residues. Germline CDR1 and CDR2: MGHRA and YSYEKL. This chain's CDR3 is CASSQEEWGSGANVLTF. The DNA for the CDR3 is TGCGCCAGCAGCCAAGAGGAATGGGGTTCTGGGGCCAACGTCCTGACTTTC.

A note on this clonotype: A junction boundary mismatches the germline segment, possibly from a read error. The V and J genes are TRBV6-1 and TRBJ1-6; D uncertain. In germline, CDR1 is MNHNS, CDR2 SASEGT. The CDR3 loop spans 10 amino acids. In nucleotides, the CDR3 is TGTGCCAGTGGGGATTCAGCCCTCCACTTT. Amino acid sequence: CASGDSALHF.

The sample holds a few counts of this clonotype. The J gene is TRBJ2-1, the V gene TRBV28; D may correspond to TRBD1 or TRBD2 (5 bases each). This CDR3 is 14 amino acids long. Trimming removed 2 bases from V and 5 bases from J, with 10 bases in between. Germline V gene sequence: CDR1 MDHEN, CDR2 SYDVKM. The CDR3 nucleotides are TGTGCCAGCAGTTTAGGGGGTTTCGACAATGAGCAGTTCTTC. Its translation is CASSLGGFDNEQFF.

The chain links TRBV28 to TRBJ1-5; tentatively, D is TRBD1 (5 bases). The CDR3 covers 17 residues. Germline CDR1 reads MDHEN; CDR2 reads SYDVKM. Trimming removed 0 bases from V and 1 base from J, with 13 bases in between. The CDR3 DNA reads as TGTGCCAGCAGTTTATGGGGGCAGGGTCGCAGCAATCAGCCCCAGCATTTT. This translates into CASSLWGQGRSNQPQHF.

J is TRBJ2-7 and V is TRBV4-1, with a possible D match to TRBD2 (6 bases). The V end was cut by 0 bases, the J end by 4 bases, with 19 bases between. Looked up from germline, CDR1 is MGHRA and CDR2 is YSYEKL. This CDR3 contains 17 residues. The CDR3 region is CASSQDLGSNGSYEQYF. As DNA, the CDR3 is TGCGCCAGCAGCCAAGACCTCGGGAGTAACGGGAGTTACGAGCAGTACTTC.

Points on this clonotype: One junction end disagrees with the germline gene, perhaps due to a read error. The rearrangement links TRBV11-2 to TRBJ2-7; 9 bases agree with TRBD2. The CDR3 is 19 residues long. Germline V lookup: CDR1 SGHAT, CDR2 FQNNGV. The CDR3 DNA reads as TGTGCCAGCAGCTTAGCACGGCATACTAGCGGGCACTTTACCTACAAGCAGTACTTC. Protein product: CASSLARHTSGHFTYKQYF.